A single sample is the source of the 25 T cell receptor beta chains below, sequenced in a study of CD8+ T cells in alopecia areata. Following RNA extraction, reverse transcription yielded cDNA that acted as the sequencing template. Here immunoSEQ multiplex PCR was the method, and the copy in TCRdb shows in-frame clones only, minus some. This table has 150,000 to 200,000 clones, less than 70% appearing once. Treatment reported: oral pan-JAK inhibitor, 5-10 mg twice daily. The source was CD4+ T cells sorted from blood, collected at approximately week 49, from a patient treated with tofacitinib. These receptors were collected from a human donor with alopecia areata.

This chain joins TRBV30 and TRBJ1-1; D remains unclear. CDR3 size: 13 residues. Germline CDR1 is GTSNPN and CDR2 is SVGIG (reference sequence). Trimming took off 4 bases at V and 1 base at J, with 10 bases between the two ends. CDR3 region: CAWTGTGNTEAFF. As DNA, the CDR3 is TGTGCCTGGACCGGTACGGGGAACACTGAAGCTTTCTTT.

A single count supports this clone. The rearrangement joins TRBV7-9 to TRBJ2-1, with no clear D. This CDR3 comprises 16 residues. Germline CDR1 and CDR2: SEHNR and FQNEAQ (reference sequence). Trimming left V 0 bases short and J 0 bases short, with 9 bases between. CDR3 sequence reads: CASSLAAGDSYNEQFF. CDR3 nucleotides: TGTGCCAGCAGCTTAGCAGCAGGTGACTCCTACAATGAGCAGTTCTTC.

The CDR3 is CASTDRRDTEAFF. The CDR3 DNA reads TGTGCCAGCACCGACCGACGCGACACTGAAGCTTTCTTT. The V call is TRBV7-9, the J call TRBJ1-1; no firm D call. Germline values: CDR1 SEHNR, CDR2 FQNEAQ (reference sequence). The CDR3 consists of 13 residues. V was clipped by 7 bases and J by 3 bases, with 12 bases between them.

This rearrangement joins TRBV15 to TRBJ1-1; D unresolved. Germline V gene lookup returns CDR1 LNHNV and CDR2 YYDKDF (reference sequence). The CDR3 is 14 residues long. V lost 0 bases and J 7 bases, leaving 12 bases between the germline ends. This CDR3 reads CATSRDTVRLEAFF. The CDR3 nucleotides are TGTGCCACCAGCAGAGATACAGTCCGTCTTGAAGCTTTCTTT.

The genes are TRBV4-3 and TRBJ1-2, with D perhaps matching TRBD1 (6 bases). The V end lost 3 bases, the J end lost 2 bases, and 19 bases lay between the germline ends. Germline V gene data show CDR1 as LGHNA and CDR2 as YSLEER. The CDR3 contains 17 residues. For the CDR3, the DNA is TGCGCCAGCAGCCATCTCGGAGGGGGGGTGGCCAACTATGGCTACACCTTC. Translation: CASSHLGGGVANYGYTF.

The chain combines TRBV10-3 with TRBJ1-2; D ambiguous. Germline CDR1 ENHRY, CDR2 SYGVKD. With 3 bases removed from V and 8 bases from J, the gap between germline ends came to 10 bases. The CDR3 runs 12 residues. The CDR3 is CAISDQRPGYTF. The CDR3 nucleotides read TGTGCCATCAGTGATCAAAGGCCCGGCTACACCTTC.

This chain connects TRBV10-3 to TRBJ2-6; D call uncertain. Germline V gene data show CDR1 as ENHRY and CDR2 as SYGVKD. There are 15 residues in the CDR3. Trimming left V 3 bases short and J 0 bases short, with 6 bases between. The CDR3 is CAISDRISGANVLTF. DNA for the CDR3: TGTGCCATCAGTGACAGGATCTCTGGGGCCAACGTCCTGACTTTC.

There are a few counts of this clone. The rearrangement joins TRBV2 to TRBJ2-1; TRBD1 or TRBD2 may be the D gene (5 bases each). Trimming took 8 bases from V and 7 from J, leaving 12 bases between them. This CDR3 is 12 amino acids long. The germline V gene encodes CDR1 SNHLY and CDR2 FYNNEI. The CDR3 sequence is CASRRQGNEQFF. The DNA of the CDR3 is TGTGCCAGCCGGAGGCAGGGTAATGAGCAGTTCTTC. The full variable domain, in which reference TRBV2 and TRBJ2-1 provide the parts outside the CDR3, is EPEVTQTPSHQVTQMGQEVILRCVPISNHLYFYWYRQILGQKVEFLVSFYNNEISEKSEIFDDQFSVERPDGSNFTLKIRSTKLEDSAMYFCASRRQGNEQFFGPGTRLTVL.

The CDR3 here is CASSVEQGTDTQYF. The CDR3 bases are TGTGCCAGCAGCGTAGAGCAGGGCACAGATACGCAGTATTTT. The rearrangement joins TRBV9 to TRBJ2-3, with D unresolved. V dropped 0 bases and J dropped 1 base, with 6 bases sitting between them. The CDR3 contains 14 residues. Germline V CDR1 and CDR2: SGDLS, YYNGEE.

This chain links TRBV2 with TRBJ2-3; TRBD2 agrees at 12 bases. The J segment lost 0 bases and the V segment lost 4 bases, leaving 5 bases of the junction unmatched. CDR1 SNHLY and CDR2 FYNNEI come from the germline V gene. CDR3 length: 17 residues. CDR3 protein: CASSGLAGEASTDTQYF. In DNA form, the CDR3 reads TGTGCCAGCAGTGGACTAGCGGGGGAAGCTAGCACAGATACGCAGTATTTT. Based on the CDR3 plus reference TRBV2 and TRBJ2-3, the full variable domain is EPEVTQTPSHQVTQMGQEVILRCVPISNHLYFYWYRQILGQKVEFLVSFYNNEISEKSEIFDDQFSVERPDGSNFTLKIRSTKLEDSAMYFCASSGLAGEASTDTQYFGPGTRLTVL.

This rearrangement joins TRBV29-1 to TRBJ1-4; D is perhaps TRBD1 (5 bases). CDR1 and CDR2 from the germline V gene are SQVTM and ANQGSEA. This CDR3 has 13 amino acids. With 6 bases removed from V and 0 bases from J, the gap between germline ends came to 8 bases. This chain's CDR3 is CSVAGATNEKLFF. For the CDR3, the DNA is TGCAGCGTCGCGGGGGCAACTAATGAAAAACTGTTTTTT.

V and J are TRBV5-1 and TRBJ1-1; TRBD1 agrees at 7 bases. The germline gives CDR1 SGHRS, CDR2 YFSETQ. V was clipped by 2 bases and J by 4 bases; unmatched bases: 5. The CDR3 loop spans 14 amino acids. CDR3 sequence: CASSLRGPGTEAFF. As DNA, the CDR3 is TGCGCCAGCAGCTTAAGGGGGCCGGGCACTGAAGCTTTCTTT.

As regards this clone: Other DNA sequences in the same sample also yield this CDR3. V usage is TRBV5-1 and J usage is TRBJ1-1; D not certain. The length of the CDR3 is 13 residues. The germline gives CDR1 SGHRS, CDR2 YFSETQ. Between the trimmed V and J ends, which lost 1 base and 1 base, there was a span of 5 bases. The CDR3 DNA reads TGCGCCAGCAGCTTGAGGGAGAACACTGAAGCTTTCTTT. This gives the protein CASSLRENTEAFF.

The chain joins TRBV5-6 to TRBJ1-1, with D hard to call. V lost 4 bases and J 8 bases, leaving 12 bases between the germline ends. Looked up from germline, CDR1 is SGHDT and CDR2 is YYEEEE. The CDR3 spans 12 residues. CDR3: CASSRDTGEAFF. CDR3 nucleotides: TGTGCCAGCAGCCGGGATACCGGAGAAGCTTTCTTT.

V usage is TRBV29-1 and J usage is TRBJ1-2; D is perhaps TRBD1 (6 bases). Trimming removed 4 bases at V and 5 bases at J, with 20 bases between. This CDR3 region has 15 residues. Germline values: CDR1 SQVTM, CDR2 ANQGSEA. The CDR3 region is CSVVLLGGNSYGYTF. CDR3 DNA: TGCAGCGTTGTCTTGCTGGGGGGCAATTCGTATGGCTACACCTTC.

The CDR3 loop is CAWRGQGSQPQHF. The CDR3 DNA reads as TGTGCCTGGAGGGGACAGGGGTCCCAGCCCCAGCATTTT. V and J are TRBV30 and TRBJ1-5; 10 bases match TRBD1. The germline CDR1 and CDR2 sequences are GTSNPN and SVGIG (reference sequence). The CDR3 runs 13 residues. Germline trimming cut 3 bases from V and 7 bases from J; bases unmatched to any gene: 3.

CDR3: CASSFTGSNEQFF. CDR3 nucleotides: TGCGCCAGCAGCTTCACAGGGAGCAATGAGCAGTTCTTC. The chain joins TRBV5-1 to TRBJ2-1, with D possibly TRBD1 on 6 matching bases. The V gene's germline CDR1 is SGHRS and CDR2 YFSETQ. The CDR3 is 13 amino acids. V shed 2 bases and J shed 6 bases, with 9 bases lying between them.

The rearrangement uses TRBV5-1 and TRBJ1-1; D is possibly TRBD1 (6 bases). Per germline, CDR1 SGHRS and CDR2 YFSETQ. The CDR3 extends over 16 amino acids. V lost 7 bases to trimming and J lost 5 bases, with 24 bases between them. The CDR3 region has the DNA TGCGCCAGCGCAGCTCGGACAGCCACGGGAGGGACTGAAGCTTTCTTT. This gives the protein CASAARTATGGTEAFF.

The chain carries TRBV19 and TRBJ2-7; 7 bases line up with TRBD1. Germline CDR1 and CDR2: LNHDA and SQIVND (reference sequence). Trimming at V came to 5 bases and at J to 9 bases, leaving 4 bases not matched to a gene. The CDR3 consists of 11 residues. CDR3 bases: TGTGCCAGTAGTGGAAACAGGGGGCAGTACTTC. Translated, it gives CASSGNRGQYF.

As DNA, the CDR3 is TGTGCCAGCAGTACTGACAGGGGAAGAAACTACGAGCAGTACTTC. It specifies CASSTDRGRNYEQYF. V gene TRBV27 combines with J gene TRBJ2-7; 8 bases align to TRBD1. CDR3 size: 15 residues. CDR1 is MNHEY, CDR2 SMNVEV, per germline (reference sequence). The ends lost 5 bases at V and 3 bases at J; junction bases unmatched: 9.

This chain links TRBV30 with TRBJ2-1; possible D gene TRBD1, 6 bases. Germline CDR1 GTSNPN, CDR2 SVGIG (reference sequence). The CDR3 has 11 amino acids. Trimming removed 0 bases at V and 11 bases at J, with 8 bases between. In DNA, the CDR3 is TGTGCCTGGAGTGTTCAGGGGCAGCAGTTCTTC. Protein product: CAWSVQGQQFF.

The V call is TRBV29-1, the J call TRBJ1-2; maybe TRBD1 (6 bases). CDR1 SQVTM and CDR2 ANQGSEA come from the germline V gene. V was trimmed by 8 bases and J by 5 bases, leaving 21 bases between them. The CDR3 runs to 14 residues. CDR3 bases: TGCAGCCTCGAGAGGCAGGGGAAAGGGTATGGCTACACCTTC. Amino acids: CSLERQGKGYGYTF.

This clone has just one count. V gene TRBV2 combines with J gene TRBJ2-7; D remains unclear. Germline V gives CDR1 SNHLY, CDR2 FYNNEI. V shed 2 bases and J shed 2 bases, with 10 bases lying between them. The CDR3 loop spans 14 amino acids. CDR3 in DNA: TGTGCCAGCAGTGAAAGTCCTGGTCCCTACGAGCAGTACTTC. This encodes CASSESPGPYEQYF.

The rearrangement joins TRBV4-3 to TRBJ1-1; D is uncertain. Deletions cut 3 bases from V and 1 base from J, with 6 bases between. The CDR3 is 13 amino acids. Looked up from germline, CDR1 is LGHNA and CDR2 is YSLEER. The DNA of the CDR3 is TGCGCCAGCAGCCAGGGCAAGAACACTGAAGCTTTCTTT. It encodes CASSQGKNTEAFF.

This sequence joins TRBV7-2 and TRBJ1-2, with D possibly TRBD1 on 5 matching bases. The germline V gene has CDR1 SGHTA and CDR2 FQGNSA. V lost 1 base and J 1 base, leaving 10 bases between the germline ends. The CDR3 contains 15 residues. CDR3 bases: TGTGCCAGCAGCTTAGTTGCAGGGCTTAACTATGGCTACACCTTC. Translating gives CASSLVAGLNYGYTF.